The 30 T cell receptor beta chains given below trace back to one sample, sequenced in a study of monozygotic twins with inflammatory bowel disease. Reanalyzing the 5' RACE reads, TCRdb keeps one entry per CDR3 protein, without DNA. This listing includes fewer than 400,000 distinct CDR3 sequences. Sequenced input: blood. The source is a human donor with ulcerative colitis or Crohn's disease, or a healthy co-twin of an affected twin (not recorded which).

The chain couples TRBV7-8 to TRBJ2-7; checking the TCRdb D call of TRBD1 is not possible without DNA. This CDR3 region has 14 residues. Germline lookup yields CDR1 SGHVS and CDR2 FQNEAQ. The CDR3 region is CASRRGRDRYEQYF. The variable domain in full, with the rest retrieved from reference TRBV7-8 and TRBJ2-7, is GAGVSQSPRYKVAKRGQDVALRCDPISGHVSLFWYQQALGQGPEFLTYFQNEAQLDKSGLPSDRFFAERPEGSVSTLKIQRTQQEDSAVYLCASRRGRDRYEQYFGPGTRLTVT.

V and J are TRBV5-4 and TRBJ2-7; TCRdb designates TRBD1, a call that cannot be tested without DNA. Germline V lookup: CDR1 SGHNT, CDR2 YYREEE (reference sequence). CDR3 length equals 16 residues. The CDR3 here is CATRRGTGPGSYEQYF.

The chain links TRBV7-3 to TRBJ2-2; TCRdb outputs TRBD1, but without DNA this stays unchecked. Germline CDR1 reads SGHTA; CDR2 reads FQGTGA. The CDR3 length is 16 residues. The CDR3 sequence is CASSLTWGGKTGELFF.

The chain employs TRBV3-1 and TRBJ2-5; TCRdb reports TRBD2, a call that lacks DNA to check it against. CDR1 and CDR2 (germline): LGHDT, YNNKEL (reference sequence). The CDR3 has 14 residues. The CDR3 loop reads CASSQSSSSKTQYF.

This rearrangement joins TRBV5-1 to TRBJ2-1; TCRdb picks TRBD2, but there is no DNA to check that call. The CDR3 runs 18 residues. Germline V lookup: CDR1 SGHRS, CDR2 YFSETQ. The CDR3: CASSLGRRASGGSDEQFF.

V is TRBV5-1 and J is TRBJ2-7. The V gene's germline CDR1 is SGHRS and CDR2 YFSETQ. There are 15 residues in the CDR3. Here the CDR3 reads CASSLAVGSTYEQYF.

The chain uses TRBV28 and TRBJ2-5; absent DNA, TCRdb's TRBD2 call cannot be checked. The CDR3 loop spans 15 amino acids. Germline CDR1 MDHEN, CDR2 SYDVKM. This CDR3 reads CASSLVAGRAGTQYF. The variable domain in full, with the rest retrieved from reference TRBV28 and TRBJ2-5, is DVKVTQSSRYLVKRTGEKVFLECVQDMDHENMFWYRQDPGLGLRLIYFSYDVKMKEKGDIPEGYSVSREKKERFSLILESASTNQTSMYLCASSLVAGRAGTQYFGPGTRLLVL.

The chain joins TRBV6-1 to TRBJ1-1; without DNA, the TCRdb call of TRBD1 cannot be checked. The germline V gene has CDR1 MNHNS and CDR2 SASEGT. The CDR3 runs 15 residues. This CDR3 is CASSPLAQGSFEAFF.

The chain uses TRBV28 and TRBJ1-2. CDR1 is MDHEN, CDR2 SYDVKM, per germline. This CDR3 contains 15 residues. The CDR3 sequence is CASSLYAVVQYGYTF.

The chain has TRBV7-2 and TRBJ2-1; lacking DNA, the TRBD1 call made by TCRdb goes unchecked. This CDR3 spans 11 amino acids. Looked up from germline, CDR1 is SGHTA and CDR2 is FQGNSA. The CDR3 here is CASSLGTVRFF.

This chain joins TRBV5-6 and TRBJ2-7; the TCRdb D gene call, TRBD1, has no DNA to confirm it. Germline assignment: CDR1 SGHDT and CDR2 YYEEEE. This CDR3 is built from 15 residues. This chain's CDR3 is CASSLVGTGGYEQYF.

The rearrangement uses TRBV10-3 and TRBJ2-5; TCRdb gives TRBD1 as the D gene, but with no DNA this cannot be confirmed. Germline CDR1 reads ENHRY; CDR2 reads SYGVKD. The CDR3 extends over 13 amino acids. CDR3 loop: CATGREGGETQYF.

The V call is TRBV5-1, the J call TRBJ2-4; TCRdb outputs TRBD2, but without DNA this stays unchecked. Germline V CDR1 and CDR2: SGHRS, YFSETQ. The CDR3 runs 16 residues. CDR3 protein: CASSFEGLRAKNIQYF.

The chain's CDR3 is CASSTQPTGAHEQYF. V gene TRBV4-3 combines with J gene TRBJ2-7; TCRdb's D call of TRBD1 is untestable without DNA. The CDR3 runs 15 residues. Germline V CDR1 and CDR2: LGHNA, YSLEER.

This chain uses TRBV11-2 with TRBJ2-7. The CDR3 totals 12 residues. Germline CDR1 SGHAT, CDR2 FQNNGV. CDR3: CASSREVYEQYF. The whole variable domain, filled in from reference TRBV11-2 and TRBJ2-7, reads EAGVAQSPRYKIIEKRQSVAFWCNPISGHATLYWYQQILGQGPKLLIQFQNNGVVDDSQLPKDRFSAERLKGVDSTLKIQPAKLEDSAVYLCASSREVYEQYFGPGTRLTVT.

The V call is TRBV5-1, the J call TRBJ2-7; TCRdb's D call, TRBD1, is unchecked because there is no DNA. CDR3 length: 14 amino acids. Germline V CDR1 and CDR2: SGHRS, YFSETQ. The CDR3 region is CASSSGDSSYEQYF.

The chain has TRBV12-3 or TRBV12-4 and TRBJ2-5; the D call from TCRdb, TRBD2, cannot be confirmed without DNA. CDR3 size: 17 residues. The CDR3 sequence is CASSLGLSGGLQETQYF.

The V gene is TRBV5-1, the J gene TRBJ2-1; TCRdb reports TRBD1, a call that lacks DNA to check it against. The CDR3 extends over 15 amino acids. CDR1 is SGHRS and CDR2 is YFSETQ in the germline V gene. The CDR3 loop reads CASSYQGASNNEQFF.

V usage is TRBV7-9 and J usage is TRBJ1-5. Germline V gene lookup returns CDR1 SEHNR and CDR2 FQNEAQ (reference sequence). The CDR3 consists of 15 residues. The CDR3 is CASSLGVVGNQPQHF.

CDR3 sequence reads: CASSFPGPNTEAFF. This rearrangement joins TRBV7-8 to TRBJ1-1; TCRdb's D call, TRBD1, is unchecked because there is no DNA. CDR1 is SGHVS, CDR2 FQNEAQ, per germline. The CDR3 contains 14 residues.

CDR3 loop: CASSRDRPLPGDEQYF. The V call is TRBV7-2, the J call TRBJ2-7; TCRdb gives TRBD1 as the D gene, but with no DNA this cannot be confirmed. The CDR3 has 16 residues. Germline V gives CDR1 SGHTA, CDR2 FQGNSA.

The chain links TRBV4-2 to TRBJ2-1. There are 15 residues in the CDR3. Germline values: CDR1 LGHNA, CDR2 YNFKEQ. CDR3 region: CASSQVLRAYNEQFF.

The V and J genes are TRBV19 and TRBJ1-5. Looked up from germline, CDR1 is LNHDA and CDR2 is SQIVND (reference sequence). The CDR3 is 14 amino acids. The CDR3 sequence is CASSTDRNNQPQHF.

CDR3 sequence: CSVELWDSTGETQYF. This chain links TRBV29-1 with TRBJ2-5; absent DNA, TCRdb's TRBD2 call cannot be checked. The CDR3 covers 15 residues. CDR1 SQVTM and CDR2 ANQGSEA come from the germline V gene.

The genes are TRBV20-1 and TRBJ2-1; TCRdb reports TRBD2, a call that lacks DNA to check it against. The germline V gene encodes CDR1 DFQATT and CDR2 SNEGSKA (reference sequence). The CDR3 is 22 amino acids. CDR3 region: CSASDSRVGLRSKRGRFNEQFF.

This rearrangement joins TRBV12-3 or TRBV12-4 to TRBJ2-5; TCRdb designates TRBD1, a call that cannot be tested without DNA. This CDR3 is built from 14 residues. The CDR3 reads CASSPGAHGGTQYF.

The J gene is TRBJ2-7, the V gene TRBV18; TCRdb lists TRBD2, though no DNA is available to test this call. The CDR3 is 15 amino acids. Germline V gene data show CDR1 as KGHSH and CDR2 as LQKENI. CDR3 region: CASSWDGTASYEQYF. Full variable domain (remainder filled in from reference TRBV18 and TRBJ2-7): NAGVMQNPRHLVRRRGQEARLRCSPMKGHSHVYWYRQLPEEGLKFMVYLQKENIIDESGMPKERFSAEFPKEGPSILRIQQVVRGDSAAYFCASSWDGTASYEQYFGPGTRLTVT.

This rearrangement joins TRBV7-9 to TRBJ1-1. The CDR3 consists of 12 residues. Looked up from germline, CDR1 is SEHNR and CDR2 is FQNEAQ (reference sequence). This CDR3 reads CASSLVVTEAFF. The whole variable domain, remainder taken from reference TRBV7-9 and TRBJ1-1, is DTGVSQNPRHKITKRGQNVTFRCDPISEHNRLYWYRQTLGQGPEFLTYFQNEAQLEKSRLLSDRFSAERPKGSFSTLEIQRTEQGDSAMYLCASSLVVTEAFFGQGTRLTVV.

The rearrangement links TRBV6-5 to TRBJ2-7. The CDR3 is 15 residues long. Looked up from germline, CDR1 is MNHEY and CDR2 is SVGAGI. CDR3 sequence reads: CASSSLRGSYYEQYF.

The chain recombines TRBV29-1 with TRBJ2-1; the D gene TCRdb calls, TRBD2, cannot be checked with no DNA. The germline V gene encodes CDR1 SQVTM and CDR2 ANQGSEA. The CDR3 extends over 13 amino acids. CDR3 residues: CSAPPSGRNEQFF.